This T cell receptor (beta chain) stems from a study of identical twins. Findings and caveats of the study: Within beta out-of-frame sequences, the excess sharing observed between twins was weaker.

The CDR3 runs 16 residues. The ends lost 3 bases at V and 4 bases at J; junction bases unmatched: 8. TCRdb itself ran the 5' RACE reads through MiXCR, one entry per CDR3 protein. The repertoire has about 550,000 distinct CDR3 sequences, approximately 20% of them found once; the top ten carry approximately 0.52%. Notes on this clonotype: Its specificity is not known.

This sample was also put to use in a study of yellow fever vaccine responses in identical twins.

The specimen sequenced was CD4+ T cells sorted from blood. The TCR comes from a woman aged 18-29 years in good health. The chain combines TRBV12-3 or TRBV12-4 with TRBJ1-1, with 10 nucleotides matching TRBD1. The CDR3 bases are TGTGCCAGCAGTTTCTCCGGGACAGGGGTTAGCACTGAAGCTTTCTTT. It is translated as CASSFSGTGVSTEAFF.